Included here is one T cell receptor beta chain sequence, with context. The antigen remains undetermined. The naive CD8 fraction comprised CD45RO-negative cells positively selected for CCR7 and excluded terminally differentiated effector memory CD45RA+ cells. The repertoire was sequenced with immunoSEQ multiplex PCR; TCRdb's copy has only in-frame clones and lacks some. The table lists around 640,000 clones, 96% of them singletons. The data derive from a study of shared clonotypes between healthy human individuals. The V and J ends lost 0 bases and 7 bases, in that order; junction bases with no gene match: 10. The germline CDR1 and CDR2 sequences are SGHTA and FQGNSA. CDR3 length: 18 amino acids. Regarding the study as a whole: Generation of non-shared clonotypes was less probable than generation of clonotypes shared by all four donors. The sole specimen, blood, was sampled, and tissue repertoires likely differ.

This rearrangement joins TRBV7-2 to TRBJ2-1; 12 bases are shared with TRBD2. Source material: naive CD8+ T cells sorted from blood. The TCR comes from a woman aged 25 to 45 in good health. The CDR3 bases are TGTGCCAGCAGCTTAGCGGGAAGGACTAGCGGGATTTGGAATGAGCAGTTCTTC. It encodes CASSLAGRTSGIWNEQFF.